These 19 T cell receptor beta chains share one sample of origin, sequenced in a study of blood T cells in healthy people across ages. A sample-barcoded 5' primer and a J-beta primer mix were used in a second PCR of about 7 to 11 cycles. TCRdb called the 5' RACE reads again in MiXCR, with one record for every CDR3 protein. This sample has about 1.1 million distinct CDR3 sequences; around two fifths occur once, and the top ten carry about an eighth. What was sequenced was blood. The receptor source for this set is a man between 18 and 35 years old in good health.

This clonotype came up many times. The V and J genes are TRBV10-3 and TRBJ1-5; TRBD1 matches 8 bases. The V gene end was trimmed by 5 bases and the J gene end by 0 bases; junction bases not matched to a gene: 3. The CDR3 runs to 15 residues. Germline CDR1 is ENHRY and CDR2 is SYGVKD. CDR3 sequence reads: CAISSTGVSNQPQHF. CDR3 DNA: TGTGCCATCAGTTCGACAGGGGTTAGCAATCAGCCCCAGCATTTT.

The rearrangement links TRBV7-3 to TRBJ2-1; 7 positions match TRBD1. V shed 5 bases and J 4 bases; nucleotides not matched to a gene: 8. Germline assignment: CDR1 SGHTA and CDR2 FQGTGA. CDR3 length: 15 residues. The CDR3 protein is CASSPDRAAYNEQFF. CDR3 coding DNA: TGTGCCAGCAGCCCTGACAGGGCGGCATACAATGAGCAGTTCTTC.

The rearrangement links TRBV3-1 to TRBJ1-2; D may be TRBD1 (5 bases). Deletions cut 1 base from V and 3 bases from J, with 15 bases between. CDR3 length: 16 residues. Per germline, CDR1 LGHDT and CDR2 YNNKEL (reference sequence). The CDR3 bases are TGTGCCAGCAGCCAAGGAGAGTTTCAGGGCTACTATGGCTACACCTTC. It codes for CASSQGEFQGYYGYTF.

This clonotype was found a few times. This rearrangement joins TRBV7-2 to TRBJ2-1, with 9 nucleotides matching TRBD2. V dropped 3 bases and J dropped 9; count of bases not matched to a gene: 9. The germline V gene encodes CDR1 SGHTA and CDR2 FQGNSA. The CDR3 is made up of 15 amino acids. CDR3 in DNA: TGTGCCAGCAGCTTGAGTAGCGGGGGCCGGAGTGAGCAGTTCTTC. Protein product: CASSLSSGGRSEQFF.

This clonotype was observed a handful of times. The V gene is TRBV20-1, the J gene TRBJ1-2; no reliable D call. In germline, CDR1 is DFQATT, CDR2 SNEGSKA (reference sequence). The CDR3 spans 15 residues. V dropped 7 bases and J dropped 3 bases, with 21 bases sitting between them. The CDR3 loop is CSVPVGGRVDYGYTF. In nucleotides, the CDR3 is TGCAGTGTTCCAGTGGGCGGCCGGGTTGACTATGGCTACACCTTC.

The chain couples TRBV4-1 to TRBJ2-2; D is unresolved. Trimming took off 6 bases at V and 5 bases at J, with 7 bases between the two ends. CDR3 size: 12 residues. Germline CDR1 is MGHRA and CDR2 is YSYEKL. CDR3 sequence reads: CASSHDTGELFF. CDR3 DNA: TGCGCCAGCAGTCACGATACCGGGGAGCTGTTTTTT.

This clonotype was observed many times. The CDR3 here is CASTSGESNTEAFF. The DNA of the CDR3 is TGCGCCAGCACCTCGGGGGAATCGAACACTGAAGCTTTCTTT. The V gene is TRBV5-1, the J gene TRBJ1-1, with D perhaps matching TRBD1 (5 bases). The V and J ends lost 6 bases and 1 base respectively, with 13 bases between them. CDR1 is SGHRS, CDR2 YFSETQ, per germline. This CDR3 spans 14 amino acids.

This clonotype was counted between two and nine times. The CDR3 is CASSATLGLLETQYF. The CDR3 bases are TGTGCCAGCAGCGCGACGCTCGGACTCTTAGAGACCCAGTACTTC. The V gene is TRBV5-4, the J gene TRBJ2-5; tentative D call: TRBD2 (5 bases). Trimming left V 4 bases short and J 4 bases short, with 17 bases between. Germline V gives CDR1 SGHNT, CDR2 YYREEE (reference sequence). CDR3 size: 15 residues.

The rearrangement uses TRBV7-9 and TRBJ1-3, with no clear D. CDR3 size: 15 residues. Deletions cut 2 bases from V and 0 bases from J, with 8 bases between. CDR1 is SEHNR, CDR2 FQNEAQ, per germline (reference sequence). The CDR3 DNA is TGTGCCAGCAGCTTAACGCCGAACTCTGGAAACACCATATATTTT. Amino acids: CASSLTPNSGNTIYF. The full variable domain, completed using reference TRBV7-9 and TRBJ1-3, is DTGVSQNPRHKITKRGQNVTFRCDPISEHNRLYWYRQTLGQGPEFLTYFQNEAQLEKSRLLSDRFSAERPKGSFSTLEIQRTEQGDSAMYLCASSLTPNSGNTIYFGEGSWLTVV.

This clonotype was seen a handful of times. This chain links TRBV25-1 with TRBJ2-2; D gene unclear. Germline V gene lookup returns CDR1 MGHDK and CDR2 SYGVNS. The CDR3 extends over 12 amino acids. V was trimmed by 3 bases and J by 6 bases, leaving 5 bases between them. Here the CDR3 DNA reads TGTGCCAGCAGTGATAGCCCCGGGGAGCTGTTTTTT. Translated: CASSDSPGELFF.

This clonotype was found a few times. The V gene is TRBV5-4, the J gene TRBJ2-7; possible D gene TRBD1, 6 bases. With 4 bases removed from V and 6 bases from J, the gap between germline ends came to 20 bases. Per germline, CDR1 SGHNT and CDR2 YYREEE (reference sequence). The CDR3 is made up of 15 amino acids. The CDR3 loop is CASSHRTASTVEQYF. The DNA for the CDR3 is TGTGCCAGCAGCCACCGGACAGCCTCTACAGTCGAGCAGTACTTC.

This chain uses TRBV20-1 with TRBJ2-3; the match to TRBD1 covers 7 bases. V shed 3 bases, J shed 2 bases, and the junction held 8 bases outside the gene matches. The CDR3 is 15 amino acids. Germline CDR1 and CDR2: DFQATT and SNEGSKA (reference sequence). This CDR3 reads CSASTRQGYTDTQYF. DNA for the CDR3: TGCAGTGCTAGTACCAGACAGGGATACACAGATACGCAGTATTTT.

This clonotype was recorded a few times. V usage is TRBV4-3 and J usage is TRBJ2-3, with TRBD2 matching over 7 bases. The junction had 16 bases not matched to a gene; V was cut back by 0 bases and J by 10 bases. The CDR3 extends over 17 amino acids. CDR1 and CDR2 from the germline V gene are LGHNA and YSLEER. As DNA, the CDR3 is TGCGCCAGCAGCCAAGAAGGAAAGCGGGGTCTAATAAAGGCGCAGTATTTT. This codes for CASSQEGKRGLIKAQYF.

The CDR3 sequence is CASSQDWGQGKRYGYTF. The DNA for the CDR3 is TGCGCCAGCAGCCAAGATTGGGGACAGGGGAAGCGTTATGGCTACACCTTC. The chain couples TRBV4-3 to TRBJ1-2; 10 bases match TRBD1. Germline V gives CDR1 LGHNA, CDR2 YSLEER. There are 17 residues in the CDR3. V shed 0 bases and J 5 bases; nucleotides not matched to a gene: 9.

The genes are TRBV6-1 and TRBJ1-1, with D perhaps matching TRBD1 (5 bases). Trimming removed 2 bases at V and 5 bases at J, with 12 bases between. The CDR3 loop spans 14 amino acids. CDR1 is MNHNS and CDR2 is SASEGT in the germline V gene. The chain's CDR3 is CASSEKGEGTEAFF. CDR3 nucleotides: TGTGCCAGCAGTGAAAAGGGTGAGGGGACTGAAGCTTTCTTT.

The chain is built from TRBV15 and TRBJ1-5, with D possibly matching TRBD1 (5 bases). The CDR3 has 12 amino acids. The ends were cut back, 11 bases at V and 2 bases at J, with 10 bases in the middle. Germline V gene sequence: CDR1 LNHNV, CDR2 YYDKDF (reference sequence). CDR3 coding DNA: TGTGCCTCACAAGGGGGCAATCAGCCCCAGCATTTT. It encodes CASQGGNQPQHF.

The V call is TRBV5-1, the J call TRBJ2-1; D might be TRBD1 (6 bases). Germline CDR1 is SGHRS and CDR2 is YFSETQ. V lost 4 bases and J 8 bases, leaving 10 bases between the germline ends. This CDR3 has 12 residues. The CDR3, as DNA: TGCGCCAGCAGCGTACAGGGATATGAGCAGTTCTTC. Its translation is CASSVQGYEQFF.

The chain's CDR3 is CATSREQGVHNEQFF. The CDR3 coding sequence is TGTGCCACCAGCAGAGAACAGGGGGTACACAATGAGCAGTTCTTC. This chain links TRBV15 with TRBJ2-1; 8 nucleotides line up with TRBD1. CDR1 is LNHNV, CDR2 YYDKDF, per germline (reference sequence). This CDR3 has 15 amino acids. V dropped 0 bases and J dropped 5; count of bases not matched to a gene: 3.

The J gene is TRBJ2-4, the V gene TRBV7-6; D might be TRBD2 (5 bases). This CDR3 has 21 residues. V lost 1 base, J lost 4 bases, and 29 bases lay in between. Germline V gene lookup returns CDR1 SGHVS and CDR2 FNYEAQ. The CDR3 reads CASSLVLGSSERARLKNIQYF. CDR3 DNA: TGTGCCAGCAGCTTAGTTTTAGGGTCCTCGGAGAGGGCTCGGCTTAAAAACATTCAGTACTTC.